These 8 T cell receptor beta chains originate from one sample sequenced in a study of cytomegalovirus exposure and HLA in healthy donors. It was with 60 Vbeta and 13 Jbeta primers that the PCR ran. Profiling relied on immunoSEQ multiplex PCR, and the TCRdb table lists in-frame clones only, not all of them. The sample has 95,000 to 150,000 clones; about 80% are singletons. What was sequenced was PBMCs. The receptor source for this set is a young woman in good health and CMV-seronegative.

The gene calls are TRBV6-5 and TRBJ2-4, with D maybe TRBD1 (5 bases). The CDR3 consists of 12 residues. The V gene's germline CDR1 is MNHEY and CDR2 SVGAGI. V gave up 6 bases and J gave up 9 bases, with 12 bases separating them. The DNA for the CDR3 is TGTGCCAGCAGGGGGCCCTTTGCCATTCAGTACTTC. Its protein product is CASRGPFAIQYF.

V usage is TRBV11-2 and J usage is TRBJ1-3; D ambiguous. This CDR3 has 14 amino acids. V lost 3 bases to trimming and J lost 0 bases, with 6 bases between them. From germline, CDR1 is SGHAT and CDR2 FQNNGV. DNA for the CDR3: TGTGCCAGCAGCTTTGCGTTCTCTGGAAACACCATATATTTT. As protein: CASSFAFSGNTIYF.

The rearrangement uses TRBV30 and TRBJ1-6, with D possibly TRBD1 on 6 matching bases. The V end lost 0 bases, the J end lost 9 bases, and 15 bases lay between the germline ends. Germline CDR1 and CDR2: GTSNPN and SVGIG (reference sequence). CDR3 length: 15 residues. DNA of the CDR3: TGTGCCTGGAGTGTACAAGGGGGTCGATTTTCACCCCTCCACTTT. Its translation is CAWSVQGGRFSPLHF.

The chain carries TRBV19 and TRBJ2-1; 8 bases match TRBD2. With V trimmed by 4 bases and J by 1 base, 6 bases remained unmatched. Germline V lookup: CDR1 LNHDA, CDR2 SQIVND (reference sequence). This CDR3 comprises 16 residues. CDR3 in DNA: TGTGCCAGTAGTACTACGGGAGGGGGGTCCTACAATGAGCAGTTCTTC. It is translated as CASSTTGGGSYNEQFF.

V usage is TRBV11-2 and J usage is TRBJ2-1; the match to TRBD2 covers 14 bases. Germline V gene lookup returns CDR1 SGHAT and CDR2 FQNNGV. The CDR3 is made up of 16 amino acids. The J segment lost 6 bases and the V segment lost 4 bases, leaving 5 bases of the junction unmatched. CDR3 nucleotide sequence: TGTGCCAGCAGCTCGACGACTAGCGGGGGGGCCAATGAGCAGTTCTTC. Protein: CASSSTTSGGANEQFF.

This clone showed up just a few times. CDR3 coding DNA: TGTGCCAGCACCGAGGGTGGGGGGATGGAGACCCAGTACTTC. It is translated as CASTEGGGMETQYF. The chain combines TRBV6-5 with TRBJ2-5; maybe TRBD2 (6 bases). Germline V gene data show CDR1 as MNHEY and CDR2 as SVGAGI. The CDR3 consists of 14 residues. V was trimmed by 7 bases and J by 5 bases, leaving 17 bases between them.

This clone occurred a few times. V is TRBV19 and J is TRBJ1-5; maybe TRBD1 (5 bases). The CDR3 has 14 residues. Germline values: CDR1 LNHDA, CDR2 SQIVND (reference sequence). V lost 8 bases, J lost 5 bases, and 16 bases lay in between. The chain's CDR3 is CASGHPGGDQPQHF. The CDR3 DNA is TGTGCCAGTGGTCATCCGGGAGGGGATCAGCCCCAGCATTTT.

V usage is TRBV6-1 and J usage is TRBJ2-3; 9 bases are shared with TRBD2. The CDR3 length is 15 residues. The V and J ends lost 1 base and 4 bases, in that order; junction bases with no gene match: 3. From germline, CDR1 is MNHNS and CDR2 SASEGT. The CDR3 coding sequence is TGTGCCAGCAGTGAAGGTAGCGGGAGCTCAGATACGCAGTATTTT. This translates into CASSEGSGSSDTQYF.